This T cell receptor (beta chain) is from a study of cytomegalovirus exposure and HLA in healthy donors (dated by TCRdb to 2016 to 2017). Describing the broader study: An earlier analysis of about 530 of the donors reported approximately 300 Gb of sequence data and roughly 120 million unique TCR beta sequences obtained from 150 million to 200 million T cells. Of the roughly 400 genotyped donors, approximately 83% fell in the genetic ancestry cluster associated with self-reported Caucasian donors. A separate validation cohort of over 95 different subjects was used in addition to the roughly 670-subject first cohort. A later genetic analysis took genome-wide SNP genotypes for about 65% of the 666 donors and used that subset as a discovery cohort. Every repertoire in the discovery cohort had been generated on one and the same sequencing platform. To predict cytomegalovirus infection status, the study brought together high-throughput TCR immunosequencing, statistical association of individual TCRs with disease status, and machine learning. Alongside the repertoire data, information on donor age, sex, ethnicity and CMV serostatus was compiled. The study aimed to test whether cataloging public T cell receptors could reveal signatures of past pathogen exposure. Approximately 310 gigabases of sequencing data and 70 million to 85 million unique TCR sequences were included in an early release covering roughly 600 HLA-typed donors. Because of strong linkage in the cohort, roughly five DR-DQ haplotypes were treated as single units for association and clustering. Using immunosequencing, the study profiled T cell repertoires from roughly 650 subjects and related those repertoires to cytomegalovirus serostatus. To study patterns of TCR occurrence, a later analysis re-analyzed previously published TCR beta repertoires from 500 to 850 donors and added high-resolution HLA genotyping. Rather than drawing on any new phenotypic data, the later analysis identified candidate immune exposures from TCR beta sequences and the way those sequences occurred across donors. To decide whether each TCR beta V gene segment behaved as functional or pseudogenic, an earlier analysis of 587 of the donors relied on high-throughput TCR beta sequencing. Typing coverage differed by locus: A, B, C, DRB1 and DQB1 were typed in about 620-640 donors, DQA1 in 522, DPA1 in over 600, and DPB1 in approximately 450. Both class I and class II loci were covered by HLA typing, at four-digit resolution. On average, about 200,000 unique TCR beta nucleotide sequences were sequenced per donor among 398 genotyped donors of the cohort, with roughly 18% of those sequences being non-productive.

Findings and caveats that apply to the study as a whole: For the cohort, immune exposure information was limited to CMV serostatus. A later genetic analysis associated a missense DCLRE1C variant with V-gene and J-gene trimming of TCR beta chains, and an independent cohort replicated the association. A total of 164 TCR beta chains were listed by the study as associated with cytomegalovirus. In a later analysis, 16,951 TCR beta sequences were associated with specific HLA alleles at a false discovery rate of 0.05. The presence/absence analyses assumed that sequencing depth was roughly uniform across donors, and that assumption may not be true. It was suggested by the authors that the approach could potentially be generalized to other disease states and immunological phenotypes. In vitro tests confirmed that a few of the cytomegalovirus-associated TCR beta chains recognize cytomegalovirus antigens. HLA typing was unavailable for some donors at each locus, so association tests used only the typed subset. In a later analysis, HLA-associated TCR beta chains showed more clonal expansion and lower generation probabilities than non-associated chains that were equally common. Some IMGT-functional V segments, including TRBV6-2 and TRBV6-3, could not be distinguished by the 87-base-pair reads and were therefore excluded. Most CMV-associated TCR beta chains appeared to be HLA-restricted in a later analysis, and the HLA associations seemed to be driven largely by CMV exposure. Most TCR sequences were observed very rarely across donors, whereas some public TCRs were present in many individuals. The classifier was reported to diagnose cytomegalovirus status with high specificity and sensitivity in both the original and validation cohorts. Compared with the roughly 710-donor mean, donors in an Asian-associated ancestry cluster had fewer N-insertions in productive TCRs, according to a later genetic analysis. Broadly in line with IMGT annotations, most TCR beta V segments showed up in productive rearrangements about 87% or about 30% of the time in an earlier analysis of around 550 of the donors. A later analysis reported that several top co-occurrence clusters appeared linked to parvovirus B19, influenza, CMV and Epstein-Barr virus. Correlated functional status among segregating V segments might be attributable to linkage disequilibrium, but an unknown experimental factor could not be ruled out. Approximately 18 rarely observed V segments, including chromosome 9 orphons, were excluded from the earlier analysis of approximately 500 of the donors because counts were too low. A later analysis found that TCR association rates varied across HLA loci, with DRB1 alleles showing the most associated TCRs and HLA-C alleles the fewest. A further reported finding was that TCR beta sequences accurately predicted the HLA-A and HLA-B alleles for most subjects in the first cohort. When HLA alleles, especially DR and DQ, strongly co-occurred, attributing TCR associations to individual alleles was difficult. A cluster of highly shared sequence variants was judged likely to be a technical artifact of the sequencing pipeline. In this cohort, only TCR beta chains were sequenced, and detectable features were limited by the absence of alpha or paired-chain data.

From the cysteine up to the phenylalanine, the CDR3 has a length of 16 residues. Only the CDR3 part of the read is kept: 48 bases, read in frame from the first base. Via the germline V gene, CDR1 is SGHTA and CDR2 FQGNSA. V and J are trimmed by 4 bases and 1 base, and the gene matches miss 8 bases of the junction. The library was obtained by the immunoSEQ multiplex PCR assay. The multiplex PCR relied on a mix of 60 forward primers for TCR Vbeta segments and 13 reverse primers for TCR Jbeta segments. The CDR3 region of rearranged TCR beta genes was amplified from genomic DNA with a multiplex PCR assay. The amplified TCR beta libraries were sequenced on the Illumina HiSeq System as 87-base-pair reads. As for the authors' bioinformatics: In a later analysis, tens of millions of unique TCR beta chains were counted across the approximately 620 repertoires, and roughly 10 million of these chains were shared by at least two donors. Raw reads were error-corrected and collapsed into unique sequences with a nearest-neighbor algorithm that merged closely related sequences to remove PCR and sequencing errors. V, D and J gene segments were assigned by aligning CDR3 sequences to IMGT reference sequences. For a sequence to be retained, a match of at least six nucleotides was required to both a V gene segment and a J gene segment. Rearrangements were called productive when the CDR3 lacked stop codons and stayed in frame with V and J; all others were non-productive. CDR3 was defined by IMGT convention, running from the second conserved V-encoded cysteine to the conserved J-encoded phenylalanine. Sequences without an unambiguous match to a single V gene segment were excluded from the earlier analysis of about 600 of the donors. An earlier analysis of fewer than 750 of the donors called V segments functional above 56.7% productive rearrangements and segregating when the between-donor standard deviation exceeded 5%. A statistical classification framework was developed to diagnose cytomegalovirus status using the catalog of TCR beta chain sequences. In a later analysis, V and J genes were assigned by comparing TCR nucleotide sequences against IMGT/GENE-DB human TR gene sequences. The TCRdist pipeline was used in a later analysis to assign CDR3 sequences and most-parsimonious VDJ recombination scenarios. In a later analysis, each TCR beta chain was defined by its CDR3 amino acid sequence together with its V-gene family, and reads lacking a unique V-gene family were excluded. As a way to deal with suspected cross-contamination and a sequencing artifact, a later analysis dropped over 550 nucleotide sequences that were highly shared and had low generation probability. In a later analysis, a clonal expansion index was calculated for each public chain from normalized within-repertoire ranks of inferred template counts. A later analysis computed generation probabilities with a VDJ recombination model fitted to out-of-frame rearrangements, and checked the results against IGoR. In a later analysis, hypergeometric tests were used to score TCR-TCR, TCR-HLA and TCR-CMV co-occurrence, with a repertoire-size bias correction applied to TCR pairs. False discovery rates were estimated in a later analysis by permuting HLA or CMV assignments 20 times. In a later analysis, co-occurring TCRs were grouped with DBSCAN, and TCRdist sequence similarity was added when clustering was performed within HLA-allele-positive subsets. Co-occurrence clustering excluded repertoires with fewer than 30,000 or more than 120,000 public chains, plus five with anomalous nucleotide sharing. This is the immuneACCESS table as TCRdb keeps it, with only in-frame sequences that have V and J called. A part of the clones is gone; compared with another copy, unresolved V genes explain less than half, and the rest is unexplained. V and J calls and clone size are those listed in that table; D and trimming were worked out from the DNA. Counted in this sample were 210,000 or so clones; approximately 81% of them appeared once. 1% to 1.5% of the sample is held by the ten biggest clonotypes.

The cohort was made up of approximately 670 healthy bone marrow donors. Cohort members were all nominally healthy when sampled, although unrecorded immune exposures were likely present. Of the 600 or so cohort members, around 310 had a positive CMV serostatus and 352 had a negative one, while no CMV serostatus was recorded for the donor. Each donor provided a peripheral blood sample, and peripheral blood mononuclear cells were used for TCR beta sequencing. Genomic DNA was extracted from the blood cell samples with the Qiagen DNeasy Blood Extraction Kit. With regard to this clone: It has no known antigen specificity. No qualities accompany the bases; no much larger clone lies one base away.

The TCR was taken from a human donor in good health. The chain links TRBV7-2 with TRBJ2-7; 9 bases in the junction line up with TRBD2. Specimen: PBMCs. The nucleotide sequence is given as TGTGCCAGCAGCTCAGCGGGAGGACCCATTTCCTACGAGCAGTACTTC. Translated, it gives CASSSAGGPISYEQYF.